A selection of T cell receptor beta chains follows, all from one sample in a study of cytomegalovirus exposure and HLA in healthy donors. Repertoires were generated with immunoSEQ multiplex PCR, while TCRdb's copy carries only in-frame clones and drops some. The profile shows under 130,000 clones, 12% to 15% of them singletons. The sequenced material came from PBMCs. The receptors stem from a female donor in good health and CMV-seronegative. Each CDR3 is given with its conserved first and last residue. The D gene is left open where the match is weak. For some rows the clone size is stated as once, few or many, or as a class when expanded; others skip it.

clone_size d_call j_call v_call cdr3_nt cdr3_aa
few TRBD1 TRBJ1-4 TRBV7-9 TGTGCCAGCCGGCCCAAACAGGGGACTGCAACTAATGAAAAACTGTTTTTT CASRPKQGTATNEKLFF
once - TRBJ2-2 TRBV27 TGTGCCAGCAGTTTTTTCGGCGGGACGAACACCGGGGAGCTGTTTTTT CASSFFGGTNTGELFF
- - TRBJ1-1 TRBV5-6 TGTGCCAGCAGCTTGCATAATGGGCTAAACACTGAAGCTTTCTTT CASSLHNGLNTEAFF
many TRBD2 TRBJ2-2 TRBV4-3 TGCGCCAGCAGCCGGACTAGCGGGGGGGCCGGGGAGCTGTTTTTT CASSRTSGGAGELFF
few TRBD2 TRBJ2-7 TRBV4-2 TGTGCCAGCAGCCAAGATCTCGGGGGAGGGGATCACGAGCAGTACTTC CASSQDLGGGDHEQYF
- TRBD2 TRBJ2-7 TRBV7-3 TGTGCCAGCAGCTTACTAGCGGGAGGTTACGAGCAGTACTTC CASSLLAGGYEQYF
few - TRBJ1-5 TRBV28 TGTGCCAGCAGTTCCCCCGCGTCCTATCAGCCCCAGCATTTT CASSSPASYQPQHF
- TRBD2 TRBJ2-5 TRBV2 TGTGCCAGCAGTGCGGGACTAGCGGATCAAGAGACCCAGTACTTC CASSAGLADQETQYF
few - TRBJ2-5 TRBV29-1 TGCAGCGTTGTCGGGGAAGAGACCCAGTACTTC CSVVGEETQYF
few - TRBJ2-2 TRBV2 TGTGCCAGCAGTGAAATGTTCCTGGGGGAGCTGTTTTTT CASSEMFLGELFF
- TRBD2 TRBJ2-4 TRBV5-4 TGTGCCAGCAGCTTGGGGGGCGGGGGGTCCAAAAACATTCAGTACTTC CASSLGGGGSKNIQYF
few - TRBJ2-7 TRBV27 TGTGCCAGCAGTTTATTAAATCTTCGGTGGCAGAGGGTGCTCCACGAGCAGTACTTC CASSLLNLRWQRVLHEQYF
- TRBD2 TRBJ2-1 TRBV7-2 TGTGCCAGCAGCCTCTTGACTAGCGGGGGGGCTGAGCAGTTCTTC CASSLLTSGGAEQFF
- TRBD1 TRBJ1-2 TRBV4-1 TGCGCCAGCAGCCAAGATCGAGGGGGCTACTATGGCTACACCTTC CASSQDRGGYYGYTF
- - TRBJ1-5 TRBV18 TGTGCCAGCTCACCAGGGACGGGGGGCAATCAGCCCCAGCATTTT CASSPGTGGNQPQHF
- - TRBJ1-1 TRBV9 TGTGCCAGCAGAGTAGCTCTAAAGGAGAGTGAAGCTTTCTTT CASRVALKESEAFF
- - TRBJ2-1 TRBV28 TGTGCCAGCAGTTTTGCGGGGGCGGGGGTTAATGAGCAGTTCTTC CASSFAGAGVNEQFF
- - TRBJ1-3 TRBV7-2 TGTGCCAGCAGCTACCGGGATGGAAACACCATATATTTT CASSYRDGNTIYF
few - TRBJ2-4 TRBV28 TGTGCCAGCAGTTTGACAGGGAGGAAGATTCAGTACTTC CASSLTGRKIQYF
few TRBD2 TRBJ2-1 TRBV5-4 TGTGCCAGCAGCCCCGGGGGGGGCCGCACCTACAATGAGCAGTTCTTC CASSPGGGRTYNEQFF
- TRBD1 TRBJ1-1 TRBV28 TGTGCCAGCAGCCGGGACAGGGGCCTCATGAACACTGAAGCTTTCTTT CASSRDRGLMNTEAFF
- TRBD1 TRBJ2-7 TRBV6-5 TGTGCCAGCAGCCTGGGACAGGGGTTCTACGAGCAGTACTTC CASSLGQGFYEQYF
- TRBD1 TRBJ2-7 TRBV6-1 TGTGCCAGCAGTGCTTACGGACAGGGCGTAACCTACGAGCAGTACTTC CASSAYGQGVTYEQYF
few TRBD1 TRBJ1-3 TRBV4-3 TGCGCCAGCAGCCAAGATTGGACAGGGGTGAACACCATATATTTT CASSQDWTGVNTIYF
- TRBD1 TRBJ2-1 TRBV28 TGTGCCAGCAGTACGCCGGGACAGGGGGCCAATGAGCAGTTCTTC CASSTPGQGANEQFF
few - TRBJ1-1 TRBV2 TGTGCCAGCAGTGTGGACAGAACCACTGAAGCTTTCTTT CASSVDRTTEAFF
- TRBD2 TRBJ2-1 TRBV9 TGTGCCAGCAGCGTTCAGGGACTAGCGGTACTCAGCTCCTACAATGAGCAGTTCTTC CASSVQGLAVLSSYNEQFF
few - TRBJ2-7 TRBV6-1 TGTGCCAGCAGTGAATATAACAGAATTTTCTCCTACGAGCAGTACTTC CASSEYNRIFSYEQYF
- - TRBJ2-7 TRBV27 TGTGCCAAACTGACCCGACAGGCGAGCTCCTACGAGCAGTACTTC CAKLTRQASSYEQYF
- TRBD1 TRBJ1-2 TRBV6-5 TGTGCCAGCAGCCTTTACCAGGGGGGCGTCTATGGCTACACCTTC CASSLYQGGVYGYTF
- - TRBJ1-5 TRBV6-6 TGTGCCAGCAGTTACACAGGGAGTCAGCCCCAGCATTTT CASSYTGSQPQHF
- TRBD2 TRBJ2-7 TRBV30 TGTGCCTGGGGCGGGGGGCAGGCCTACGAGCAGTACTTC CAWGGGQAYEQYF
- TRBD1 TRBJ2-5 TRBV7-9 TGTGCCAGCAGCGAGGGACAGTGGAGGACTGAGACCCAGTACTTC CASSEGQWRTETQYF
- TRBD1 TRBJ1-2 TRBV4-3 TGCGCCAGCAGCCAGACAGGGACCTATGGCTACACCTTC CASSQTGTYGYTF
- - TRBJ2-5 TRBV30 TGTGCCTGGAGTGTACTAGCTTGGGAGACCCAGTACTTC CAWSVLAWETQYF
- - TRBJ1-1 TRBV29-1 TGCAGCGTCCTGGTGACGGGAGGCAACACTGAAGCTTTCTTT CSVLVTGGNTEAFF
- TRBD2 TRBJ2-5 TRBV5-4 TGTGCCAGCAGCTCCCTGGGACTAGCGGGAGTAGAGACCCAGTACTTC CASSSLGLAGVETQYF
- TRBD1 TRBJ2-7 TRBV5-1 TGCGCCAGCCGCATGCGGACAGGAAACTACGAGCAGTACTTC CASRMRTGNYEQYF
- TRBD2 TRBJ2-7 TRBV5-4 TGTGCCAGCAGCTTGAGAACTAGCGGGAGTGGAGAGCAGTACTTC CASSLRTSGSGEQYF
- TRBD2 TRBJ2-3 TRBV5-6 TGTGCCAGCAGCTTGGTAGCTGGTGGGAGCGGGGCTCAAGATACGCAGTATTTT CASSLVAGGSGAQDTQYF
few TRBD2 TRBJ2-1 TRBV4-3 TGCGCCAGCAGCCGCGGAGCGGGAGGTCCCTACAATGAGCAGTTCTTC CASSRGAGGPYNEQFF
- - TRBJ1-1 TRBV28 TGTGCCAGCAGTCCCGGGTACCGGAACACTGAAGCTTTCTTT CASSPGYRNTEAFF
- - TRBJ1-1 TRBV5-4 TGTGCCAGCAGCTTAAGGACAGAGAGAGACACTGAAGCTTTCTTT CASSLRTERDTEAFF
few - TRBJ1-2 TRBV6-5 TGTGCCAGCAGTTACTCGGCAGGGGATAACTATGGCTACACCTTC CASSYSAGDNYGYTF
few TRBD1 TRBJ2-5 TRBV4-3 TGCGCCAGCAGCCAGACCGGGACAGGGGGCTCGACCCAGTACTTC CASSQTGTGGSTQYF
- - TRBJ2-1 TRBV27 TGTGCCAGCGGAGGGACTCTCAATGAGCAGTTCTTC CASGGTLNEQFF
few TRBD1 TRBJ2-7 TRBV30 TGTGCCTGGACCCCGACAGGGGTCTCCTACGAGCAGTACTTC CAWTPTGVSYEQYF
- - TRBJ1-2 TRBV5-1 TGCGCCAGCAGCATCGGACAGCGGAGCTATGGCTACACCTTC CASSIGQRSYGYTF
few - TRBJ2-2 TRBV28 TGTGCCACCCAGGTTGTCGGGGAGCTGTTTTTT CATQVVGELFF
few - TRBJ1-3 TRBV30 TGTGCCTGTACAGCCTACAGGGAATTGGACACCATATATTTT CACTAYRELDTIYF
- TRBD1 TRBJ1-5 TRBV18 TGTGCCAGCTCACCCTCACAGGGGGTTAGGGATCAGCCCCAGCATTTT CASSPSQGVRDQPQHF
few TRBD1 TRBJ2-2 TRBV2 TGTGCCAGCAGTGAAGAGGGGGCCGTGAACACCGGGGAGCTGTTTTTT CASSEEGAVNTGELFF
few TRBD2 TRBJ2-1 TRBV5-4 TGTGCCAGCAGCTATACTAGCGGGAGTTTAGATGAGCAGTTCTTC CASSYTSGSLDEQFF
- TRBD2 TRBJ2-7 TRBV7-9 TGTGCCAGCAGCTCGGGACTAGCGGATTACGAGCAGTACTTC CASSSGLADYEQYF
few TRBD1 TRBJ1-1 TRBV4-1 TGCGCCAGCAGCCCGGGTATATCGACAGGGGGCTTGAACACTGAAGCTTTCTTT CASSPGISTGGLNTEAFF
few TRBD2 TRBJ2-3 TRBV10-1 TGCGCCAGCAGTGAGTCGACGGCTAGCGGGAGCCCAACCCTCACAGATACGCAGTATTTT CASSESTASGSPTLTDTQYF
- - TRBJ1-4 TRBV5-4 TGTGCCAGCAGCTTGGGACAACCTAATGAAAAACTGTTTTTT CASSLGQPNEKLFF
- TRBD2 TRBJ2-3 TRBV7-9 TGTGCCAGCAGGCCGAGGACTAGCGGGAGTTGGGGAGGAACAGATACGCAGTATTTT CASRPRTSGSWGGTDTQYF